What follows is one T cell receptor beta chain and its context. Its antigen remains unidentified. The sample holds no much larger clone one base away, and base qualities are not on file. Library prep was done by the immunoSEQ multiplex PCR assay. High-throughput TCR-beta CDR3 sequencing of genomic DNA from most patients was performed by Adaptive Biotechnologies. In the original analysis: Adaptive's ImmunoSEQ software supplied the TCR sequencing data for around 19 patients, while MiXCR and VDJtools were used to process a few other patients. CDR3 nucleotide sequences shared by donor and recipient were removed because the origin of these sequences could not be assigned. To be classed as alloreactive, a clone needed at least 2-fold expansion over unstimulated cells and a minimum CFSE-low frequency of 0.002% (template counts) or 0.001% (read counts). Mappable clones were those detected in sequenced pre-transplant spleen, lymph node, or MLR CFSE-low populations of the donor or recipient. The cumulative frequency of alloreactive clones was calculated as a percentage of all sequences, weighted by copy number. As stored in TCRdb, this immuneACCESS dataset retains in-frame rearrangements with V and J assigned. A fraction of the clones does not appear; measured against another copy, unresolved V genes explain less than half of the discrepancy, and the remainder lacks a known reason. V, J and clone size are taken as reported in that table, and D and trimming were inferred from the DNA itself. This sample is represented by roughly 8,600 clones; approximately 90% of them were singletons. The ten largest clones capture around 1.4% of the sample.

Trimming removed 6 bases from V and 10 bases from J, leaving 12 bases between the germline ends. From its cysteine to its phenylalanine, the CDR3 spans 11 amino acids. The CDR3 DNA has 33 bases and is translated from base 1. CDR1 SNHLY and CDR2 FYNNEI were looked up in the germline V gene. The record originates from a study of graft-versus-host responses after intestinal transplantation (dated by TCRdb to about 2021). The study in broad terms: The transplants that recipients got were multivisceral, liver-intestinal, or isolated intestinal. Of the 20 to 30 intestinal transplant recipients enrolled in the cohort, one of whom was a retransplant, a few patients without pretransplant specimens were excluded. Rather than being sequenced by the commercial service, samples from a few later patients were sequenced in-house on an Illumina MiSeq and processed with MiXCR. A peak of at least 4% donor T cells among recipient peripheral blood mononuclear cells was the definition used for donor T cell macrochimerism. To identify alloreactive clones, pre-transplant mixed lymphocyte reaction products were sequenced and compared with unstimulated pre-transplant donor and recipient T cells. Graft-versus-host and host-versus-graft alloreactive T cell clones were tracked in the graft, circulation and bone marrow after intestinal transplantation using bulk TCR-beta CDR3 sequencing. Every recipient was given anti-thymocyte globulin induction, followed by about three years of maintenance tacrolimus and steroids.

Blood samples were collected up to 4 times in the first month after transplant and then at least monthly when available. Here is what the overall study found, with its caveats: Conclusions were limited by the relatively low number and heterogeneity of intestinal transplant patients. GvH clones were detected in recipient bone marrow, and some of these GvH clones were observed earlier in ileal mucosa or blood, consistent with an intestinal mucosal origin. Patients with donor T cell macrochimerism had high GvH to HvG T cell clonal ratios in their allografts. Early after transplant, declines in HvG clones were associated with peak levels of circulating GvH clones.

The receptor chain draws on TRBV2 and TRBJ1-2; no D segment can be confidently identified. This sequence originates from a human patient who received an intestinal transplant, so some T cells may come from the graft donor. The source material was PBMCs, sampled just over 30 days after intestinal transplant. Read as DNA, the sequence is TGTGCCAGCAGGGAGTACGGTGACTACACCTTC. It specifies CASREYGDYTF.